Reported below is one T cell receptor (beta chain). Antigen: not known. With 6 bases removed from V and 2 bases from J, the gap between germline ends came to 5 bases. Germline CDR1 and CDR2: SNHLY and FYNNEI. This CDR3 spans 11 amino acids. Unique molecular identifiers were incorporated when the TCRbeta library was constructed. Via MiXCR, TCRdb re-called the PCR reads, giving one row per CDR3 protein. The profile covers approximately 400,000 distinct CDR3 sequences, with roughly 16% appearing a single time and about 32% taken by the ten largest. The data are from a study of T-cell reconstitution after alpha-beta-depleted transplantation in children. The study, taken as a whole, reports: T-cell counts and diversity at one year following transplant were attributed mainly to newly produced T cells. Diversity of TCRbeta at day 60 was high in some patients, arising from surviving recipient T cells and thymic progenitors. Alpha-beta T cells present about two months after transplant were reported to originate from several hundred expanded graft clones.

The material sequenced was PBMCs, mostly from graft donor cells, taken 360 days after TCRalphabeta/CD19-depleted stem cell transplant. The receptor comes from a boy under two years old who had a stem cell transplant for Wiskott-Aldrich syndrome, so the T cells may come from the graft donor. This chain joins TRBV2 and TRBJ2-7; no firm D call. The CDR3 loop is CASRYTYEQYF. CDR3 bases: TGTGCCAGCAGATATACCTACGAGCAGTACTTC.